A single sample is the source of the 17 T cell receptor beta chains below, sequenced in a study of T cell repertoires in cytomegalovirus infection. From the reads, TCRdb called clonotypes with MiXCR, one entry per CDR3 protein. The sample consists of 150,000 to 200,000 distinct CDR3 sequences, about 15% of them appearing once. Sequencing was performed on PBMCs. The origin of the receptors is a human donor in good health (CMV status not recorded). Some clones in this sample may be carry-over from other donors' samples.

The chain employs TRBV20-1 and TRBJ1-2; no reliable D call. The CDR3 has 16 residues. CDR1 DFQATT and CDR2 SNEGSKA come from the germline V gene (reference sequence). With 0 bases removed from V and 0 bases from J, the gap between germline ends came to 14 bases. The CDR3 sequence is CSARDNRVVANYGYTF. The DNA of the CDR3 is TGCAGTGCTAGAGATAACCGGGTTGTAGCTAACTATGGCTACACCTTC.

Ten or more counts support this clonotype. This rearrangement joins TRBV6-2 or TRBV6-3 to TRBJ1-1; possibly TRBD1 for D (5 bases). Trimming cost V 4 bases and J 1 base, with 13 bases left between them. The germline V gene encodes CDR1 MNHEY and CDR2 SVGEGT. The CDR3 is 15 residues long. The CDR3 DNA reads TGTGCCAGCAGTTGGGGGGTCCGGGGGAACACTGAAGCTTTCTTT. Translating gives CASSWGVRGNTEAFF.

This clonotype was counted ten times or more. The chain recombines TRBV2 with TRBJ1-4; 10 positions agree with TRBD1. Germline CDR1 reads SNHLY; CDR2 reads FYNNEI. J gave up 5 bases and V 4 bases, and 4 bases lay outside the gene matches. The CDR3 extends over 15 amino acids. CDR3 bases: TGTGCCAGCAGTGTGGGACAGGGGAGGAATGAAAAACTGTTTTTT. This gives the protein CASSVGQGRNEKLFF. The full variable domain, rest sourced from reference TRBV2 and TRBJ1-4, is EPEVTQTPSHQVTQMGQEVILRCVPISNHLYFYWYRQILGQKVEFLVSFYNNEISEKSEIFDDQFSVERPDGSNFTLKIRSTKLEDSAMYFCASSVGQGRNEKLFFGSGTQLSVL.

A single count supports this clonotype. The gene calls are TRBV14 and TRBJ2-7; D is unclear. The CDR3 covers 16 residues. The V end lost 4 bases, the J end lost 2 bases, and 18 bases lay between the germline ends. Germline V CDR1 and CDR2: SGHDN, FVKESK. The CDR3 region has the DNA TGTGCCAGCAGCCGACTTCAGGTTATCGGCCCCTACGAGCAGTACTTC. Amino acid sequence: CASSRLQVIGPYEQYF.

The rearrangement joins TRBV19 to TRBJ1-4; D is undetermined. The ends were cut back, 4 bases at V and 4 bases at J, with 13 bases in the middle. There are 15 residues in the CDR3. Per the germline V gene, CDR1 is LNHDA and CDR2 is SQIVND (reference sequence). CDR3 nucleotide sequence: TGTGCCAGTAGTAATCGTCCCCTCAATAATGAAAAACTGTTTTTT. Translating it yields CASSNRPLNNEKLFF.

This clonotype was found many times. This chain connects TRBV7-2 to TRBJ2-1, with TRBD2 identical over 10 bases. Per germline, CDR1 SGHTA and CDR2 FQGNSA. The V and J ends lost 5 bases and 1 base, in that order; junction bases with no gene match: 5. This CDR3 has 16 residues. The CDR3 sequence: CASSTRAGGSYNEQFF. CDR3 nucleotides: TGTGCCAGCAGCACTAGAGCGGGAGGGTCCTACAATGAGCAGTTCTTC.

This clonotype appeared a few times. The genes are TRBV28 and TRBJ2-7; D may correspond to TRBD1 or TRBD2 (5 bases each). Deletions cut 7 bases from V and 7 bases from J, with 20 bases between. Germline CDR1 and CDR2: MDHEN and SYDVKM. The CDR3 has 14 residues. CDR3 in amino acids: CASIPSGALGEQYF. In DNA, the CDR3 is TGTGCCAGCATTCCCTCCGGGGCTCTCGGGGAGCAGTACTTC. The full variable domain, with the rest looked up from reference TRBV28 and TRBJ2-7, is DVKVTQSSRYLVKRTGEKVFLECVQDMDHENMFWYRQDPGLGLRLIYFSYDVKMKEKGDIPEGYSVSREKKERFSLILESASTNQTSMYLCASIPSGALGEQYFGPGTRLTVT.

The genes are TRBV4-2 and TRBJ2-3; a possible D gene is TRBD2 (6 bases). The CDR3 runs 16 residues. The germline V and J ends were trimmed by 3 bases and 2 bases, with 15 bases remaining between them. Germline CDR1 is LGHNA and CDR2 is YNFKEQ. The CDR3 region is CASSQTRTGPTDTQYF. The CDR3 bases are TGTGCCAGCAGCCAGACTAGGACGGGCCCCACAGATACGCAGTATTTT.

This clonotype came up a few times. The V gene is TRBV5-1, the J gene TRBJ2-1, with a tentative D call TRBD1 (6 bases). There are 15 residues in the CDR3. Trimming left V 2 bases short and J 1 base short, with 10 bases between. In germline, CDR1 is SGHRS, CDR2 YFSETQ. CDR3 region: CASSFRGTSYNEQFF. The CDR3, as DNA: TGCGCCAGCAGCTTCAGGGGTACGTCCTACAATGAGCAGTTCTTC.

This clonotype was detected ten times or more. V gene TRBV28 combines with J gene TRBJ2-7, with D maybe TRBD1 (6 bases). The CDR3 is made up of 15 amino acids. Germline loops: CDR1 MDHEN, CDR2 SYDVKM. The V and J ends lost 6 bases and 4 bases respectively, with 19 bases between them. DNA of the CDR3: TGTGCCAGCAGCCAATCACAGGGAATCGTATACGAGCAGTACTTC. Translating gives CASSQSQGIVYEQYF.

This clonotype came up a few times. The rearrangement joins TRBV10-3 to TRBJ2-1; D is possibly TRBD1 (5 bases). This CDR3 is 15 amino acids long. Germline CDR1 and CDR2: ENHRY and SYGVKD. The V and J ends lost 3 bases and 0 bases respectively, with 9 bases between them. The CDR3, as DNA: TGTGCCATCAGTGATGGACAAAGCTCCTACAATGAGCAGTTCTTC. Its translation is CAISDGQSSYNEQFF.

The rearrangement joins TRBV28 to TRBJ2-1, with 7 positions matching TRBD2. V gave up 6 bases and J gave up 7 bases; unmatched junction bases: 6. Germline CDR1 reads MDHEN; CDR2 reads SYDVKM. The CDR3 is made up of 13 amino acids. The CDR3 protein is CASRGGEWNEQFF. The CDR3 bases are TGTGCCAGCAGGGGGGGGGAGTGGAATGAGCAGTTCTTC.

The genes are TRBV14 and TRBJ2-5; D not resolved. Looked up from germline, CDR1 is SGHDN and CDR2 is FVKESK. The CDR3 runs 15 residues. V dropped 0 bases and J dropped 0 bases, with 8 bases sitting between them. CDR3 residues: CASSQDWGYQETQYF. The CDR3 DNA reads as TGTGCCAGCAGCCAAGACTGGGGTTACCAAGAGACCCAGTACTTC.

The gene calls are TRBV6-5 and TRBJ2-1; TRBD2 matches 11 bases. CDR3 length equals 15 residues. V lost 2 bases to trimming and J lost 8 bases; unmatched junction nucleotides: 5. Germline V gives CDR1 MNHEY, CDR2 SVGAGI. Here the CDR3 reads CASSYKLAGVDEQFF. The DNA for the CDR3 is TGTGCCAGCAGTTACAAACTAGCGGGAGTAGATGAGCAGTTCTTC.

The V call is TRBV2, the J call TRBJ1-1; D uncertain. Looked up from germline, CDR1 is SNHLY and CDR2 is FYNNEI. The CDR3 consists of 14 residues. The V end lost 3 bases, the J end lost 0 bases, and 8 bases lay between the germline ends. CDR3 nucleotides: TGTGCCAGCAGTGAGACATTCATGAACACTGAAGCTTTCTTT. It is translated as CASSETFMNTEAFF.

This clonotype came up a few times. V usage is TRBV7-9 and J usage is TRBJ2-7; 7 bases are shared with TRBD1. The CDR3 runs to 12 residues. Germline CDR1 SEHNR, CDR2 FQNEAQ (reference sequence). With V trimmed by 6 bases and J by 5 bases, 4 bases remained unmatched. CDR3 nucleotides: TGTGCCAGCAGTTTACAGGGGAACGAGCAGTACTTC. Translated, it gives CASSLQGNEQYF.

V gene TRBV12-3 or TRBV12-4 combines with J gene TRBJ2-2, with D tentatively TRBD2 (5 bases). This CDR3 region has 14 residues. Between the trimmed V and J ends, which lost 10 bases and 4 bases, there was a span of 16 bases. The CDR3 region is CATSRPRGTGELFF. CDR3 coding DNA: TGTGCCACCTCTAGGCCTCGGGGCACCGGGGAGCTGTTTTTT.